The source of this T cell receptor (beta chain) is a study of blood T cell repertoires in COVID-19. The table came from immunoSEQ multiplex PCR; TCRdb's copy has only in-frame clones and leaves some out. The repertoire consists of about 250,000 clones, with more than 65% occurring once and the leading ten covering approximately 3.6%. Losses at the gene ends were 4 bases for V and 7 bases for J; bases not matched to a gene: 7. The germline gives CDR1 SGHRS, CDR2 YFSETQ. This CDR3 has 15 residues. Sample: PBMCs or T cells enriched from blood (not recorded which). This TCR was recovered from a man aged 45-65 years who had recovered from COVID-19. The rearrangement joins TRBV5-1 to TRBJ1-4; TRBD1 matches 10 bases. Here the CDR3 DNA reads TGCGCCAGCAGCGCACGACAGGGGGCCATTGAAAAACTGTTTTTT. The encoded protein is CASSARQGAIEKLFF.